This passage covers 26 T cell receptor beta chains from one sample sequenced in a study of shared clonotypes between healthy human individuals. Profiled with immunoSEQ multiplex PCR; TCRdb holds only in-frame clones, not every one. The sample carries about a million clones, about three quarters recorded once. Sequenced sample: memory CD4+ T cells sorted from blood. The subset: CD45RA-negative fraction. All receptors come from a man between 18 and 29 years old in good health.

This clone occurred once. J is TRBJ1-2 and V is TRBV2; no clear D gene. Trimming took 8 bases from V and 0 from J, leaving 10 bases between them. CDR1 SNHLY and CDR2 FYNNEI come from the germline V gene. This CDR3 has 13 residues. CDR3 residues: CASLGMANYGYTF. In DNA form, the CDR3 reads TGTGCCAGCTTGGGGATGGCTAACTATGGCTACACCTTC.

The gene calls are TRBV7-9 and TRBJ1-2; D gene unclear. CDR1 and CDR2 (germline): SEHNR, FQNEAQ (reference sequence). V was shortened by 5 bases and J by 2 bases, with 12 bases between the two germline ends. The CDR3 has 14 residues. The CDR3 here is CASSDRTGNYGYTF. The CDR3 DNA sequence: TGTGCCAGCAGCGACCGGACTGGGAACTATGGCTACACCTTC.

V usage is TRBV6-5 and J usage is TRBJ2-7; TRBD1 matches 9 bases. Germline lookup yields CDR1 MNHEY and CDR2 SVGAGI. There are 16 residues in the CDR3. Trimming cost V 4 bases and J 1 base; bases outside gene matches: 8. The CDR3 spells CASSSTSGTGSYEQYF. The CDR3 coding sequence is TGTGCCAGCAGTTCGACATCCGGGACAGGGTCCTACGAGCAGTACTTC.

The CDR3 protein is CASSVVGQGGNQPQHF. Here the CDR3 DNA reads TGTGCCAGCTCAGTGGTAGGACAGGGTGGCAATCAGCCCCAGCATTTT. This rearrangement joins TRBV18 to TRBJ1-5, with 8 nucleotides matching TRBD1. The V and J ends lost 5 bases and 2 bases, in that order; junction bases with no gene match: 8. The germline V gene has CDR1 KGHSH and CDR2 LQKENI. This CDR3 comprises 16 residues.

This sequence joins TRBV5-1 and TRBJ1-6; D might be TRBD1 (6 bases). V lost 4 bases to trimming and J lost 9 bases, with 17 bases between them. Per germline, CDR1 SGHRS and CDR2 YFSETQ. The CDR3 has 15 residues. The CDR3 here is CASSTGTQGGSPLHF. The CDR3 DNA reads TGCGCCAGCAGCACAGGGACGCAGGGAGGTTCACCCCTCCACTTT.

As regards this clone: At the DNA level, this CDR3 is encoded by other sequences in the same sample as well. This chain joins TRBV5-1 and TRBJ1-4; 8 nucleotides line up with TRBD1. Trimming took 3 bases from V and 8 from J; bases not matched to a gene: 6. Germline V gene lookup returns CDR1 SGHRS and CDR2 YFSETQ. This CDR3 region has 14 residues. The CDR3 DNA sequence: TGCGCCAGCAGCTCAGGACAGGGTAACGAAAAACTGTTTTTT. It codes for CASSSGQGNEKLFF.

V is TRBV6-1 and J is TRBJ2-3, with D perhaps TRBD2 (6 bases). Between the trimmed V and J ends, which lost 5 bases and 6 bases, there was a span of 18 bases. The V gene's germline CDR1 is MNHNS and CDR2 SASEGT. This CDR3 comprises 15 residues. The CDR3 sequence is CASSQLLAVQDTQYF. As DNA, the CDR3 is TGTGCCAGCAGTCAACTTTTAGCGGTTCAGGATACGCAGTATTTT.

CDR3 bases: TGCGCCAGCAGCCGAAACAGTAAGGGTATGAATGAAGCTTTCTTT. It yields the protein CASSRNSKGMNEAFF. This chain joins TRBV5-1 and TRBJ1-1; D is uncertain. Trimming took off 4 bases at V and 7 bases at J, with 20 bases between the two ends. The germline CDR1 and CDR2 sequences are SGHRS and YFSETQ. The CDR3 loop spans 15 amino acids.

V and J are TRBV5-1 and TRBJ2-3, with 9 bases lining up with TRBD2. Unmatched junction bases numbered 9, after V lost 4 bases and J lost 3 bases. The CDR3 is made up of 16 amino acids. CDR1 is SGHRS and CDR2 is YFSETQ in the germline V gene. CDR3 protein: CASSPRVAGGTDTQYF. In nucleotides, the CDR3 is TGCGCCAGCAGCCCTCGTGTGGCGGGAGGGACAGATACGCAGTATTTT.

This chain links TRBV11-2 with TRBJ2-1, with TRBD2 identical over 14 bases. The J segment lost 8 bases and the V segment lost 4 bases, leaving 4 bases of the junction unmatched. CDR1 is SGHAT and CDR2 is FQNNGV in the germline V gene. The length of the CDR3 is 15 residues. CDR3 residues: CASSWTGLAGDEQFF. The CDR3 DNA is TGTGCCAGCAGCTGGACGGGACTAGCGGGAGATGAGCAGTTCTTC.

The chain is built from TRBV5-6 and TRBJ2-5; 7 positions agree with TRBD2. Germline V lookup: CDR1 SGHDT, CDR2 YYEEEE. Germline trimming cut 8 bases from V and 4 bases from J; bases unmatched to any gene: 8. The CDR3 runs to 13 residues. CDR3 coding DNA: TGTGCCAGTTCCGAAGGCGGGAGAGAGACCCAGTACTTC. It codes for CASSEGGRETQYF.

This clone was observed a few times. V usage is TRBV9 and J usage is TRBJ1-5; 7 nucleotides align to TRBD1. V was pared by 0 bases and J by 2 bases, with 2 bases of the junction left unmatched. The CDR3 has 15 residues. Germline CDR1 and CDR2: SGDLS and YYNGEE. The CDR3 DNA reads TGTGCCAGCAGCGTAGAGGGGGCTGGCAATCAGCCCCAGCATTTT. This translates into CASSVEGAGNQPQHF.

In nucleotides, the CDR3 is TGTGCCAGCTGTCCTGGGGGGAGCGCCCGATACGAGCAGTACTTC. It is translated as CASCPGGSARYEQYF. The rearrangement joins TRBV6-6 to TRBJ2-7, with a possible D match to TRBD2 (6 bases). CDR3 length equals 15 residues. Germline CDR1 MNHNY, CDR2 SVGAGI (reference sequence). Trimming stripped 8 bases from V and 4 bases from J, with 21 bases between.

The CDR3 DNA reads as TGTGCCAGTAGAGCGACAGGTGAGGCTGAAGCTTTCTTT. This codes for CASRATGEAEAFF. The chain has TRBV19 and TRBJ1-1, with TRBD1 as a possible D gene (6 bases). This CDR3 region has 13 residues. Germline CDR1 and CDR2: LNHDA and SQIVND (reference sequence). Trimming shortened V by 6 bases and J by 6 bases, and 14 bases separated the two germline ends.

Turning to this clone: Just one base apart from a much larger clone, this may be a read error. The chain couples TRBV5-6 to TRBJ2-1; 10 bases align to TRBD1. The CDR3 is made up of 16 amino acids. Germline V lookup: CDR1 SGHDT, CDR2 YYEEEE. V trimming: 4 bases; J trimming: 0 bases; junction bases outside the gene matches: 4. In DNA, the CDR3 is TGTGCCAGCAGCCCGCGGGACAGGGGCTCCTACAATGAGCAGTTCTTC. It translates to CASSPRDRGSYNEQFF.

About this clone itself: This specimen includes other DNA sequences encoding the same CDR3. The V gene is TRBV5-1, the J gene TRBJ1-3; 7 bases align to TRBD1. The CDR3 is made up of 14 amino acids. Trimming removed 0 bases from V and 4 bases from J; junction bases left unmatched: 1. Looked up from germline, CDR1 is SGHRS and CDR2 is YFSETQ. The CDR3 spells CASSLGTGGNTIYF. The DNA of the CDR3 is TGCGCCAGCAGCTTGGGGACAGGAGGAAACACCATATATTTT.

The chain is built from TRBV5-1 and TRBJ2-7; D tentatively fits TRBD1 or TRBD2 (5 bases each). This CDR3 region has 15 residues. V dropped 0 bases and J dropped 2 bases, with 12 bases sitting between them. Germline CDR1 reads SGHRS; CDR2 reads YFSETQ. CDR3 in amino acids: CASSLEGSGAYEQYF. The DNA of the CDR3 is TGCGCCAGCAGCTTGGAGGGGTCCGGGGCCTACGAGCAGTACTTC. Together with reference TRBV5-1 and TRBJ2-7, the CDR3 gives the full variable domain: KAGVTQTPRYLIKTRGQQVTLSCSPISGHRSVSWYQQTPGQGLQFLFEYFSETQRNKGNFPGRFSGRQFSNSRSEMNVSTLELGDSALYLCASSLEGSGAYEQYFGPGTRLTVT.

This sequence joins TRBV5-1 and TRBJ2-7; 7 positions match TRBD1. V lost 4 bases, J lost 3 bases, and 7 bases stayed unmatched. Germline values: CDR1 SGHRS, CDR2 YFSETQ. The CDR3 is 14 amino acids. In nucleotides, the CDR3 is TGCGCCAGCAGCCGAAACCACAGGGGCTACGAGCAGTACTTC. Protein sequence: CASSRNHRGYEQYF.

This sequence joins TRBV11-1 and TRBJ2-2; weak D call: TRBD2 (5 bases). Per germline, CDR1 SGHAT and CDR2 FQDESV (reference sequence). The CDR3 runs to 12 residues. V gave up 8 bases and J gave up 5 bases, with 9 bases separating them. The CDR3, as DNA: TGTGCCAGCCATCGGGGTACCGGGGAGCTGTTTTTT. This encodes CASHRGTGELFF. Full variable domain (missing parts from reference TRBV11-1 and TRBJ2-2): EAEVAQSPRYKITEKSQAVAFWCDPISGHATLYWYRQILGQGPELLVQFQDESVVDDSQLPKDRFSAERLKGVDSTLKIQPAELGDSAMYLCASHRGTGELFFGEGSRLTVL.

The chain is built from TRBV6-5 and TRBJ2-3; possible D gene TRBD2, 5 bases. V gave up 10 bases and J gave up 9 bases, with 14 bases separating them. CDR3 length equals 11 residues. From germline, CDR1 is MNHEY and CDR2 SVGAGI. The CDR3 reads CATLYGETQYF. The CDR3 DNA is TGTGCCACCCTTTACGGGGAGACGCAGTATTTT.

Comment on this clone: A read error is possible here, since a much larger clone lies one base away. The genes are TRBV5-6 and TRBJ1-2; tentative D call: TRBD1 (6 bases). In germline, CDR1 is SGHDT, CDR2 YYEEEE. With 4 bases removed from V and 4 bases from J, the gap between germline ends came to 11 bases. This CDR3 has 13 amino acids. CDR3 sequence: CASSPQGGYGYTF. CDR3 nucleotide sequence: TGTGCCAGCAGCCCACAGGGTGGCTATGGCTACACCTTC.

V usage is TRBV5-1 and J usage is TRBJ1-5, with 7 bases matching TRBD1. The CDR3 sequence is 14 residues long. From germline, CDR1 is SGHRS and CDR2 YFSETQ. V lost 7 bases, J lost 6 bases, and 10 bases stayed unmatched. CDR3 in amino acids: CASPYRGSVQPQHF. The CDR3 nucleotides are TGCGCCAGCCCTTACAGGGGTTCGGTTCAGCCCCAGCATTTT.

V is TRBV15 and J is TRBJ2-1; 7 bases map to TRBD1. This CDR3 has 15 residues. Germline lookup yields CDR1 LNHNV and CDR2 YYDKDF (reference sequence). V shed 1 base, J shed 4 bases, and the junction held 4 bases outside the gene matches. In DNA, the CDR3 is TGTGCCACCAGCAGAGGAAGGGACAGATACAATGAGCAGTTCTTC. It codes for CATSRGRDRYNEQFF.

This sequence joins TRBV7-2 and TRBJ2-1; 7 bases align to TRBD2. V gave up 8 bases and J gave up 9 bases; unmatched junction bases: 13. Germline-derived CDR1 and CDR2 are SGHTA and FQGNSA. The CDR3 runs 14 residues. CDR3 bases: TGTGCCAGCTCGGAGGGAGGGCCGATCTCTGAGCAGTTCTTC. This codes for CASSEGGPISEQFF.

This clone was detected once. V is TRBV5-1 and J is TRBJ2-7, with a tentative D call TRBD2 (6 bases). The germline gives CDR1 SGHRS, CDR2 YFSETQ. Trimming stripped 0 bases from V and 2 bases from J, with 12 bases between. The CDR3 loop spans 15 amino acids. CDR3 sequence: CASSLAPEGAYEQYF. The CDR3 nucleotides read TGCGCCAGCAGCTTGGCTCCGGAGGGAGCCTACGAGCAGTACTTC.

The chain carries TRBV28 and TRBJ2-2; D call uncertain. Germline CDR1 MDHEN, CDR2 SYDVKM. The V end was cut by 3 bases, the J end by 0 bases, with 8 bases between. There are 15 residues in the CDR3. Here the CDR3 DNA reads TGTGCCAGCAGTTTTGGCAGTTCGAACACCGGGGAGCTGTTTTTT. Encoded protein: CASSFGSSNTGELFF. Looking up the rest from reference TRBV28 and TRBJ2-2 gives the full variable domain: DVKVTQSSRYLVKRTGEKVFLECVQDMDHENMFWYRQDPGLGLRLIYFSYDVKMKEKGDIPEGYSVSREKKERFSLILESASTNQTSMYLCASSFGSSNTGELFFGEGSRLTVL.